Described below is a single TCR beta chain sequence and its context. Looked up from germline, CDR1 is SEHNR and CDR2 is FQNEAQ (reference sequence). The CDR3 totals 16 residues. V gave up 5 bases and J gave up 6 bases; unmatched junction bases: 9. These data belong to a study of Ad26.COV2.S vaccination and SARS-CoV-2 variants. Method: immunoSEQ multiplex PCR; TCRdb's copy keeps in-frame clones and lacks some. Counted here are 300,000 to 350,000 clones, 88% occurring once; the ten biggest clones make up 5.5% to 7%. Treatment reported: about 20 received Ad26.COV2.S at low or high dose, single or two shots; a few received placebo; per-sample allocation not given. Sample collection was performed on day 63 after the first vaccine or placebo injection.

This specimen consisted of peripheral blood, obtained in a trial of Ad26.COV2.S vaccine versus placebo. This TCR derives from a person between 18 and 60 years old who received the Ad26.COV2.S COVID-19 vaccine or a placebo. This chain connects TRBV7-9 to TRBJ2-2; TRBD1 aligns across 10 bases. In nucleotides, the CDR3 is TGTGCCAGCAGCCCTCCGGGACAGGGGCTGCCCGGGGAGCTGTTTTTT. Its translation is CASSPPGQGLPGELFF.